Below, 20 T cell receptor beta chains from the same sample are listed, as sequenced in a study of T cells after somatic rescue of genetic block. Using immunoSEQ multiplex PCR, the repertoire was profiled, and TCRdb retains in-frame clones only, with some absent. This sample yields over 95,000 clones, of which 85% to 95% are seen a single time; approximately 1.3% belongs to the top ten. The material sequenced was peripheral blood mononuclear cells (PBMCs). These receptors all stem from a woman aged 18 to 35.

The chain links TRBV6-6 to TRBJ1-4; TRBD1 matches at 9 bases. Per the germline V gene, CDR1 is MNHNY and CDR2 is SVGAGI (reference sequence). CDR3 length: 13 amino acids. The junction had 4 bases not matched to a gene; V was cut back by 6 bases and J by 8 bases. The CDR3 DNA follows: TGTGCCAGCAGCCCTGGGACAGGGGAAAAACTGTTTTTT. It is translated as CASSPGTGEKLFF.

V and J are TRBV7-2 and TRBJ2-3, with D uncertain. CDR1 and CDR2 (germline): SGHTA, FQGNSA. The CDR3 loop spans 15 amino acids. Trimming shortened V by 1 base and J by 0 bases, and 8 bases separated the two germline ends. CDR3: CASSLDGVSTDTQYF. CDR3 in DNA: TGTGCCAGCAGCTTAGACGGTGTGAGCACAGATACGCAGTATTTT. The full variable domain, its missing parts supplied by reference TRBV7-2 and TRBJ2-3, is GAGVSQSPSNKVTEKGKDVELRCDPISGHTALYWYRQSLGQGLEFLIYFQGNSAPDKSGLPSDRFSAERTGGSVSTLTIQRTQQEDSAVYLCASSLDGVSTDTQYFGPGTRLTVL.

The V call is TRBV2, the J call TRBJ2-7; 7 positions match TRBD1. Trimming at V came to 8 bases and at J to 3 bases, leaving 7 bases not matched to a gene. Germline loops: CDR1 SNHLY, CDR2 FYNNEI. The CDR3 totals 13 residues. CDR3 sequence reads: CASSQGQNYEQYF. CDR3 DNA sequence: TGTGCCAGCTCACAGGGACAGAACTACGAGCAGTACTTC.

The chain couples TRBV6-1 to TRBJ1-5; D unclear. This CDR3 has 14 amino acids. V was cut by 4 bases and J by 5 bases, with 12 bases left in between. Germline-derived CDR1 and CDR2 are MNHNS and SASEGT. The CDR3 region is CASSVETDYQPQHF. CDR3 bases: TGTGCCAGCAGTGTCGAAACCGACTATCAGCCCCAGCATTTT.

The rearrangement links TRBV9 to TRBJ2-3; 8 nucleotides line up with TRBD2. The CDR3 is made up of 14 amino acids. Trimming at V came to 7 bases and at J to 2 bases, leaving 6 bases not matched to a gene. Germline V gives CDR1 SGDLS, CDR2 YYNGEE. CDR3 region: CASGLTSVTDTQYF. Here the CDR3 DNA reads TGTGCCAGCGGCCTGACTAGCGTCACAGATACGCAGTATTTT.

The genes are TRBV6-1 and TRBJ2-2; D unresolved. Looked up from germline, CDR1 is MNHNS and CDR2 is SASEGT. The CDR3 extends over 15 amino acids. V shed 4 bases and J shed 0 bases, with 9 bases lying between them. The CDR3 here is CASSVESANTGELFF. The CDR3 nucleotides read TGTGCCAGCAGTGTTGAGTCGGCGAACACCGGGGAGCTGTTTTTT.

The J gene is TRBJ2-2, the V gene TRBV27, with D perhaps assigned TRBD1 or TRBD2 (6 bases each). The V gene's germline CDR1 is MNHEY and CDR2 SMNVEV (reference sequence). Trimming pared 3 bases from V and 4 bases from J, leaving 18 bases between. The CDR3 is 17 amino acids. This chain's CDR3 is CASSFFPLEGGTGELFF. For the CDR3, the DNA is TGTGCCAGCAGTTTCTTCCCTCTCGAGGGGGGCACCGGGGAGCTGTTTTTT.

The chain combines TRBV19 with TRBJ1-1; D is uncertain. Germline assignment: CDR1 LNHDA and CDR2 SQIVND (reference sequence). The CDR3 loop spans 14 amino acids. V lost 3 bases and J 1 base, leaving 9 bases between the germline ends. CDR3 residues: CASSIEGGNTEAFF. In DNA form, the CDR3 reads TGTGCCAGTAGTATCGAGGGAGGGAACACTGAAGCTTTCTTT.

This chain connects TRBV5-1 to TRBJ2-1, with TRBD2 matching 11 bases. This CDR3 has 15 amino acids. CDR1 and CDR2 from the germline V gene are SGHRS and YFSETQ. J lost 5 bases, V lost 3 bases, and 4 bases had no gene match. The chain's CDR3 is CASSSSGGNHNEQFF. Written as DNA, the CDR3 is TGCGCCAGCAGCTCTAGCGGGGGGAACCACAATGAGCAGTTCTTC.

V usage is TRBV7-9 and J usage is TRBJ1-5, with 9 bases identical to TRBD1. CDR1 is SEHNR, CDR2 FQNEAQ, per germline (reference sequence). The CDR3 contains 16 residues. The trim removed 2 bases at V and 1 base at J, leaving 3 bases unmatched. CDR3 region: CASSLTGQGSNQPQHF. CDR3 coding DNA: TGTGCCAGCAGCTTAACGGGACAGGGAAGCAATCAGCCCCAGCATTTT.

The rearrangement uses TRBV10-1 and TRBJ2-2, with TRBD1 identical over 7 bases. Per germline, CDR1 WNHNN and CDR2 SYGVQD (reference sequence). The CDR3 spans 15 residues. J gave up 6 bases and V 4 bases, and 8 bases lay outside the gene matches. The CDR3 is CASSAKQGKSGELFF. The CDR3 DNA sequence: TGCGCCAGCAGTGCCAAACAGGGGAAGTCCGGGGAGCTGTTTTTT.

Regarding this clone: Compared with germline, one end of the junction differs, possibly owing to a read error. V gene TRBV7-6 combines with J gene TRBJ1-4; 8 bases fit TRBD1. CDR3 length: 15 residues. Germline V gene data show CDR1 as SGHVS and CDR2 as FNYEAQ. The CDR3 region is CASSLAQGAVVKLFF. DNA of the CDR3: TGTGCCAGCAGTTTAGCCCAGGGGGCGGTTGTAAAACTGTTTTTT.

This chain joins TRBV10-1 and TRBJ2-7, with D possibly matching TRBD2 (5 bases). CDR3 length: 13 residues. Germline loops: CDR1 WNHNN, CDR2 SYGVQD (reference sequence). The ends were cut back, 3 bases at V and 7 bases at J, with 13 bases in the middle. The CDR3 sequence is CASSDEGPNEQYF. CDR3 bases: TGCGCCAGCAGTGATGAGGGCCCCAATGAGCAGTACTTC.

The chain combines TRBV11-3 with TRBJ1-5; no definite D call. The V gene lost 5 bases and the J gene lost 1 base, with 9 bases spanning the gap. This CDR3 region has 14 residues. Germline V gives CDR1 SGHNT, CDR2 YENEEA. CDR3 coding DNA: TGTGCCAGCAGCGCCGAGGGAAGCAATCAGCCCCAGCATTTT. Encoded protein: CASSAEGSNQPQHF. Full variable domain (remainder filled in from reference TRBV11-3 and TRBJ1-5): EAGVVQSPRYKIIEKKQPVAFWCNPISGHNTLYWYLQNLGQGPELLIRYENEEAVDDSQLPKDRFSAERLKGVDSTLKIQPAELGDSAVYLCASSAEGSNQPQHFGDGTRLSIL.

The rearrangement joins TRBV28 to TRBJ1-1; TRBD1 might be the D (6 bases). V was cut by 1 base and J by 1 base, with 13 bases left in between. The CDR3 spans 16 residues. The germline V gene has CDR1 MDHEN and CDR2 SYDVKM. The CDR3 coding sequence is TGTGCCAGCAGTTTATATGCAGGGGCAGAGAACACTGAAGCTTTCTTT. Encoded protein: CASSLYAGAENTEAFF.

The chain combines TRBV7-9 with TRBJ1-1; D is ambiguous. Trimming cost V 1 base and J 1 base, with 10 bases left between them. Germline values: CDR1 SEHNR, CDR2 FQNEAQ (reference sequence). There are 15 residues in the CDR3. CDR3 in DNA: TGTGCCAGCAGCTTAGGGTCTGGGTCGAACACTGAAGCTTTCTTT. It specifies CASSLGSGSNTEAFF.

This chain connects TRBV28 to TRBJ2-7; D tentatively fits TRBD1 or TRBD2 (5 bases each). V gave up 6 bases and J gave up 7 bases, with 25 bases separating them. Per germline, CDR1 MDHEN and CDR2 SYDVKM. The CDR3 is 16 amino acids. CDR3 coding DNA: TGTGCCAGCAGCTCCCCCGCCCAGGTGCCTGGGGGAGAGCAGTACTTC. Protein product: CASSSPAQVPGGEQYF.

This chain links TRBV5-1 with TRBJ2-3, with 9 bases matching TRBD2. This CDR3 comprises 15 residues. Germline values: CDR1 SGHRS, CDR2 YFSETQ. Germline trimming cut 4 bases from V and 5 bases from J; bases unmatched to any gene: 8. This CDR3 reads CASSVGGGAKDTQYF. CDR3 DNA sequence: TGCGCCAGCAGCGTGGGCGGGGGGGCGAAAGATACGCAGTATTTT.

The rearrangement uses TRBV27 and TRBJ2-7, with a weak D call TRBD1 (6 bases). Germline lookup yields CDR1 MNHEY and CDR2 SMNVEV (reference sequence). The CDR3 is made up of 12 amino acids. With 5 bases removed from V and 5 bases from J, the gap between germline ends came to 10 bases. The CDR3 sequence is CASSPTGNEQYF. The CDR3 DNA is TGTGCCAGCAGTCCAACAGGGAACGAGCAGTACTTC.

CDR3 loop: CASSEAGLPKNTEAFF. Written as DNA, the CDR3 is TGTGCCAGCAGTGAAGCAGGCCTACCGAAAAACACTGAAGCTTTCTTT. The gene calls are TRBV2 and TRBJ1-1; no firm D call. Germline values: CDR1 SNHLY, CDR2 FYNNEI. The V end was cut by 0 bases, the J end by 2 bases, with 13 bases between. The CDR3 extends over 16 amino acids.